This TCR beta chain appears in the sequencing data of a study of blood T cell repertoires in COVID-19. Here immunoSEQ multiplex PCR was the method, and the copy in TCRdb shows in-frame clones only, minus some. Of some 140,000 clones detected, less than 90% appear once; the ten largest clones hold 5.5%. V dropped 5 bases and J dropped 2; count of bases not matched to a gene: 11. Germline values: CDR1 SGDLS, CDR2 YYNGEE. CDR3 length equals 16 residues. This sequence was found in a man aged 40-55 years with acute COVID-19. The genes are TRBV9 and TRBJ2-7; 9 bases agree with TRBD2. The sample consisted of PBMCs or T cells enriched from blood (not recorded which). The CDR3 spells CASSKTASGAAYEQYF. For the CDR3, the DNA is TGTGCCAGCAGTAAGACAGCTAGCGGGGCCGCCTACGAGCAGTACTTC.